This TCR beta chain was captured in a study of control samples from healthy donors and cancer patients (dated by TCRdb to 2018 to 2020). The library was prepared using the immunoSEQ multiplex PCR assay. The clones in this table, taken by TCRdb from immuneACCESS, are in-frame only. Not every clone is retained; where verified, under half of the shortfall comes from an unresolved V gene, and the cause of the rest is unknown. The sample profile shows 250,000 to 300,000 clones; almost 85% of them were found once. The biggest ten clones account for more than 10% of the sample. As concerns this clone: Its recognized antigen is unknown. Within one base of it there is no much larger clone, and no base qualities were kept.

Sequences were obtained from PBMCs. The receptor comes from a woman between 55 and 75 years old with lung cancer.

The CDR3 sequence is CASSGQDSYEQYF. The nucleotide sequence reads TGTGCCAGCAGCGGCCAGGATTCCTACGAGCAGTACTTC. The sequence is built from TRBV5-4 and TRBJ2-7; the D gene is not confidently resolved. The trim is 4 bases for V and 1 base for J, with a gap of 9 bases between the germline ends. Per the germline V gene (reference sequence), SGHNT is the CDR1 and YYREEE is the CDR2. CDR3 length: 13 amino acids, cysteine to phenylalanine. Kept here is only the CDR3 DNA, which spans 39 bases and is read in frame from base 1.